These 17 T cell receptor beta chains were all obtained from the same sample, sequenced in a study of blood T cell repertoires in COVID-19. Profiled with immunoSEQ multiplex PCR; TCRdb holds only in-frame clones, not every one. This table holds some 240,000 clones, 80% to 85% found once. Sequenced sample: PBMCs or T cells enriched from blood (not recorded which). All receptors come from a man aged 50 to 60 who had recovered from COVID-19.

J is TRBJ2-5 and V is TRBV6-5, with a possible D match to TRBD1 (5 bases). The V end was cut by 11 bases, the J end by 5 bases, with 18 bases between. The CDR3 consists of 13 residues. CDR1 MNHEY and CDR2 SVGAGI come from the germline V gene. The CDR3 nucleotides read TGTGCCGGGGCCCAGGGAAGTGTGGAGACCCAGTACTTC. Protein product: CAGAQGSVETQYF.

The chain employs TRBV5-5 and TRBJ2-2, with a tentative D call TRBD2 (7 bases). This CDR3 region has 16 residues. The V end lost 3 bases, the J end lost 5 bases, and 17 bases lay between the germline ends. The germline gives CDR1 SGHKS, CDR2 YYEKEE (reference sequence). CDR3 sequence reads: CASSSGGGATTGELFF. The CDR3 DNA follows: TGTGCCAGCAGCTCTGGAGGGGGGGCCACGACCGGGGAGCTGTTTTTT.

The genes are TRBV27 and TRBJ1-1; 7 nucleotides agree with TRBD1. V was pared by 4 bases and J by 7 bases, with 6 bases of the junction left unmatched. The CDR3 runs to 13 residues. In germline, CDR1 is MNHEY, CDR2 SMNVEV (reference sequence). The CDR3 is CASSSQGVGEAFF. The DNA of the CDR3 is TGTGCCAGCAGTTCCCAGGGGGTCGGTGAAGCTTTCTTT.

This clone was observed a handful of times. The J gene is TRBJ2-1, the V gene TRBV11-2, with 12 bases identical to TRBD2. CDR3 size: 17 residues. Trimming took 1 base from V and 4 from J; bases not matched to a gene: 5. Germline V gene lookup returns CDR1 SGHAT and CDR2 FQNNGV. The CDR3 protein is CASSLGLAGGPYNEQFF. DNA of the CDR3: TGTGCCAGCAGCTTAGGTCTAGCGGGAGGGCCTTACAATGAGCAGTTCTTC.

The J gene is TRBJ1-6, the V gene TRBV3-1 (or the pseudogene TRBV3-2); 9 bases fit TRBD1. The CDR3 covers 14 residues. V lost 4 bases, J lost 10 bases, and 5 bases stayed unmatched. The germline V gene has CDR1 LGHDT and CDR2 YNNKEL (reference sequence). The CDR3 DNA sequence: TGTGCCAGCAGCCGCGGGGACAGGGCATCACCCCTCCACTTT. Its protein is CASSRGDRASPLHF.

This chain links TRBV18 with TRBJ1-2; 8 nucleotides align to TRBD1. With 6 bases clipped from V and 1 base from J, the junction kept 10 bases outside the gene matches. Germline CDR1 reads KGHSH; CDR2 reads LQKENI. The CDR3 covers 16 residues. The CDR3 reads CASSRLIGQGNYGYTF. The CDR3 DNA follows: TGTGCCAGCTCGCGACTAATAGGACAGGGTAACTATGGCTACACCTTC.

The chain links TRBV7-8 to TRBJ2-5, with D hard to call. The V gene lost 2 bases and the J gene lost 5 bases, with 9 bases spanning the gap. Germline V gene lookup returns CDR1 SGHVS and CDR2 FQNEAQ. CDR3 length: 13 residues. The CDR3 protein is CASSLSGRETQYF. Written as DNA, the CDR3 is TGTGCCAGCAGCTTAAGTGGGCGCGAGACCCAGTACTTC.

The chain is built from TRBV5-1 and TRBJ1-4, with a possible D match to TRBD1 (6 bases). Per the germline V gene, CDR1 is SGHRS and CDR2 is YFSETQ. Between the trimmed V and J ends, which lost 7 bases and 5 bases, there was a span of 18 bases. The CDR3 covers 15 residues. The CDR3 sequence: CASYNRDRRNEKLFF. The CDR3 coding sequence is TGCGCCAGCTACAATCGCGACAGGAGAAATGAAAAACTGTTTTTT.

The V gene is TRBV12-5, the J gene TRBJ1-5; TRBD1 matches at 8 bases. CDR1 is LGHNT, CDR2 FRNRAP, per germline. This CDR3 spans 15 amino acids. The J segment lost 5 bases and the V segment lost 6 bases, leaving 9 bases of the junction unmatched. The CDR3 nucleotides read TGTGCTAGTGGCCACGGACAGGGAACAGATCAGCCCCAGCATTTT. As protein: CASGHGQGTDQPQHF.

This clone was counted only a few times. The V gene is TRBV28, the J gene TRBJ1-3, with TRBD1 identical over 7 bases. Losses at the gene ends were 6 bases for V and 4 bases for J; bases not matched to a gene: 0. The CDR3 runs 12 residues. CDR1 and CDR2 (germline): MDHEN, SYDVKM. The CDR3 region has the DNA TGTGCCAGCAGAGGGGGCGGAAACACCATATATTTT. Translation gives CASRGGGNTIYF.

This clone was picked up a small number of times. This sequence joins TRBV4-2 and TRBJ2-3; 10 nucleotides agree with TRBD2. V lost 0 bases, J lost 11 bases, and 17 bases stayed unmatched. The CDR3 extends over 18 amino acids. Germline V gives CDR1 LGHNA, CDR2 YNFKEQ. CDR3 residues: CASSQDRGSGGALFMQYF. Written as DNA, the CDR3 is TGTGCCAGCAGCCAAGATCGGGGCAGCGGGGGGGCCCTATTCATGCAGTATTTT.

V is TRBV18 and J is TRBJ2-5; TRBD2 is a possible D gene (5 bases). V lost 2 bases and J lost 5, with 9 bases in between. The CDR3 has 13 amino acids. Germline V lookup: CDR1 KGHSH, CDR2 LQKENI. CDR3 amino acids: CASSPTGLETQYF. The CDR3 DNA reads TGTGCCAGCTCACCAACCGGACTTGAGACCCAGTACTTC.

This chain joins TRBV27 and TRBJ1-4, with a weak D call TRBD1 (6 bases). The V gene lost 0 bases and the J gene lost 3 bases, with 17 bases spanning the gap. Germline V gene sequence: CDR1 MNHEY, CDR2 SMNVEV (reference sequence). The CDR3 totals 18 residues. DNA for the CDR3: TGTGCCAGCAGTTTATCATCCCCCCCCAGGGGCGCTAATGAAAAACTGTTTTTT. Translated, it gives CASSLSSPPRGANEKLFF.

The chain uses TRBV7-6 and TRBJ2-5; 11 bases are shared with TRBD2. Trimming cost V 1 base and J 5 bases; bases outside gene matches: 6. Germline loops: CDR1 SGHVS, CDR2 FNYEAQ. CDR3 length equals 16 residues. CDR3: CASSLVAGGPGETQYF. The CDR3 nucleotides are TGTGCCAGCAGCTTAGTAGCGGGGGGGCCCGGGGAGACCCAGTACTTC.

In its sample, this clone was seen a few times. The J gene is TRBJ2-7, the V gene TRBV21-1; TRBD2 is taken as the D call from the table, unchecked against the DNA. TRBV21-1 is described as a pseudogene. The CDR3 spans 16 residues. The CDR3 region has the DNA TGTGCCAGCAGCCGACGCTCCCTTAGCGGCCCCTACGAGCAGTACTTC. Translated, it gives CASSRRSLSGPYEQYF.

The gene calls are TRBV5-1 and TRBJ1-2; TRBD1 aligns across 12 bases. The trim removed 2 bases at V and 5 bases at J, leaving 10 bases unmatched. The CDR3 covers 17 residues. Germline lookup yields CDR1 SGHRS and CDR2 YFSETQ. CDR3 in DNA: TGCGCCAGCAGCTTATCCGGGACAGGGGGCTCGGGTTATGGCTACACCTTC. It translates to CASSLSGTGGSGYGYTF.

The chain joins TRBV9 to TRBJ2-5, with 7 nucleotides matching TRBD2. CDR1 and CDR2 (germline): SGDLS, YYNGEE. The CDR3 spans 14 residues. After removal of 0 bases from V and 9 bases from J, the junction contained 8 bases not matched to a gene. The CDR3 region is CASSVAAGRGAQYF. DNA of the CDR3: TGTGCCAGCAGCGTAGCAGCGGGCCGGGGGGCCCAGTACTTC.